This entry describes one T cell receptor beta chain. Its antigen remains undetermined. Base-call qualities are not available, and no considerably larger clone is one nucleotide away. Whole blood was collected in K2EDTA tubes by collaborating institutions according to the institutions' own protocols. For TCRbeta analysis, collaborator samples were shipped as frozen whole blood, as isolated PBMCs, or as DNA extracted from either sample type. TCRbeta CDR3 regions were amplified from genomic DNA using the immunoSEQ Assay, a bias-controlled multiplex PCR. The source study handled its data this way. Within the assay, amplification of reference gene primers was used to estimate how many nucleated cells each sample contained. Sequence reads were collapsed and filtered to measure the absolute abundance of every unique TCRbeta CDR3 rearrangement. For each sample, productive Simpson clonality was calculated by taking the square root of Simpson's diversity index across productive rearrangements. What TCRdb holds here is the immuneACCESS table cut down to in-frame rearrangements. Part of the clones is not present; checked against another copy, under half of the missing clones reflect an unresolved V gene, and the others are unexplained. V and J calls and clone size are given by that table; D and trimming were obtained from the DNA. The sample table shows under 95,000 clones, and under 95% are seen once. The ten largest clonotypes hold 3.5% to 4% of the sample.

This specimen belongs to a study of blood T cell repertoires in COVID-19 (dated by TCRdb to 2020 to 2022). For the wider study: Samples from collaborators originated in the United States, Italy and Spain and spanned both the acute and convalescent phases of COVID-19. The material from the prospective study consisted of cDNA or gDNA derived from T cells, B-cell-depleted T cells, or PBMCs. Subjects who had been exposed to COVID-19, were actively infected with it, or had recovered from it provided the deeply sampled blood TCRbeta repertoires that made up the dataset. The repertoires were made available in a free public database intended to serve as a resource for research on the immune response to SARS-CoV-2. Samples came from the ongoing ImmuneRACE study (first 160 participants) plus 1,254 subjects from 6 global collaborators. Nearly every sample came with metadata listing a de-identified subject ID, COVID-19 status, age in years and sex. Where HLA class I and class II types were available, the types were taken from metadata supplied by the sample provider, not from assay-based typing. General conclusions and limits of the study: The quantity of clinical and demographic metadata differed by source and by participant and was supplied without curation.

From the cysteine through the phenylalanine, the CDR3 covers 15 amino acids. Just the 45-base CDR3 DNA is kept, in frame starting at base 1. V is cut back by 3 bases and J by 9 bases, with 6 bases in the junction unmatched. CDR1 and CDR2 are read off the germline V gene as SGHRS and YFSETQ. The chain couples TRBV5-1 to TRBJ2-1; 13 middle bases align to TRBD2. The TCR sequence derives from a woman between 45 and 60 years old in a cohort sampled during active COVID-19. Sequences were obtained from peripheral blood. The sequenced DNA is TGCGCCAGCAGCTCCGGGACTAGCGGGATTGCTGAGCAGTTCTTC. The translation is CASSSGTSGIAEQFF. The full variable domain, with segments outside the CDR3 supplied by the reference TRBV5-1 and TRBJ2-1 proteins, appears as KAGVTQTPRYLIKTRGQQVTLSCSPISGHRSVSWYQQTPGQGLQFLFEYFSETQRNKGNFPGRFSGRQFSNSRSEMNVSTLELGDSALYLCASSSGTSGIAEQFFGPGTRLTVL.